The source of this TCR beta chain is a study of post-analysis software for immune sequencing data (dated by TCRdb to the mid-2010s). The study in broad terms: The recorded disease courses included relapsing-remitting, secondary progressive and progressive-relapsing multiple sclerosis, and some patients had no subtype annotation. The patient repertoires were set against about eleven previously published healthy control repertoires from donors whose ages ranged from roughly 6 to 25 years. A subset of samples was prepared in parallel using single-end sample barcoding, then pooled and co-amplified after Illumina adapter ligation. The research as a whole found: The control group was slightly older than the multiple sclerosis patient group. Direct clustering with F measure showed strong co-clustering of samples prepared in the same batch, prompting a batch-effect correction. Significantly higher frequencies in patients than in controls were found for a handful of TRBV segments, including TRBV5-6, TRBV5-1 and TRBV20-1. Normalized Chao1 diversity was significantly lower in multiple sclerosis patients than controls, suggesting substantial peripheral T-cell clonal expansion.

The library was obtained by PCR. Sequencer: Illumina HiSeq 2500. To reduce PCR and sequencing biases, unique molecular identifiers were incorporated into the TCR beta cDNA libraries. Every 1 to 10 million input T cells yielded 500,000 or so cDNA molecules, meaning each molecule approximated one T cell. The same protocol used for the earlier healthy control dataset was applied to prepare and sequence the patient libraries. Samples belonging to the same batch were prepared together, multiplexed and sequenced on a shared HiSeq lane. Concerning the study's data processing: Raw barcoded reads were processed with MIGEC, discarding single-read molecular identifier groups before consensus assembly and CDR3 extraction. Clonotype tables were post-analysed with VDJtools, normalizing diversity by down-sampling all datasets to the smallest sample size. In repertoire overlap clustering, CDR3 amino acid sequences, but not nucleotide sequences, were matched to correct batch-related cross-sample contamination. Using fastp trimming at Q25 and MiXCR clonotype assembly, TCRdb reanalyzed the public sequencing data and kept in-frame beta chains. Rows are combined by CDR3 protein, so each entry shows the most common genes and DNA. These V and J calls originate from TCRdb's pipeline instead of the authors' own analysis. In all, the sample holds approximately 660,000 distinct CDR3 sequences, and roughly three fifths of those were seen once. About 11% of the sample belongs to the ten largest clones.

Remarks on this clonotype: It lacks a known antigen. Sequence at one end of the junction differs from germline and may be a read error.

To demonstrate the VDJtools post-analysis software, the study profiled TCR beta repertoires from the peripheral blood of 10 to 15 young patients with multiple sclerosis. The multiple sclerosis patients were children and adolescents between roughly 6 and 16 years of age. Taken from cysteine to phenylalanine, the CDR3 has 19 residues. Just CDR3 DNA is preserved here, 57 bases in frame from base 1. The chain uses TRBV12-3 or TRBV12-4 and TRBJ2-3, with 13 central nucleotides matching TRBD2. This clonotype was obtained from a girl aged 2-15 years with multiple sclerosis. The sequenced sample was blood. The DNA is TGTGCCAGCACCCCCCGTACGACTAGCGGGAGGCGTAGCACAGATGCGCAGTATTTT. The encoded protein is CASTPRTTSGRRSTDAQYF.